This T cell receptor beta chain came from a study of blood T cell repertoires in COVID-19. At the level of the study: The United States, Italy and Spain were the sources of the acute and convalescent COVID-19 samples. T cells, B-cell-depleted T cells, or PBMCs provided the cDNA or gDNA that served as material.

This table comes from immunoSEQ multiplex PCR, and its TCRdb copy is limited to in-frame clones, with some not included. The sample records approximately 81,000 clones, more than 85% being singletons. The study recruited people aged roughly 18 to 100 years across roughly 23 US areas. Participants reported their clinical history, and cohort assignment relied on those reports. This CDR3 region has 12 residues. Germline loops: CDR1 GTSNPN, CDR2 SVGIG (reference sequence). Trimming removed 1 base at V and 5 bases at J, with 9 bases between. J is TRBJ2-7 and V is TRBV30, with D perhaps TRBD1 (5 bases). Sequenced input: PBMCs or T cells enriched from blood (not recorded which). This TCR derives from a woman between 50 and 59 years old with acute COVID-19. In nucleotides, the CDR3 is TGTGCCTGGAGTGCGGCAGGGAACGAGCAGTACTTC. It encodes CAWSAAGNEQYF.